The 2 T cell receptor beta chains below were found in one sample sequenced in a study of T cells in Graves' hyperthyroidism and ophthalmopathy. Researchers amplified the TCR beta CDR3 regions from RNA transcripts. When the TCR CDR3 underwent first-round RT-PCR, the HTBI primer set was used. A single record per CDR3 protein comes from TCRdb applying MiXCR to the multiplex PCR reads. The sample has hundreds of thousands of distinct CDR3 sequences, around 15% seen once; the top ten hold approximately 10%. Sequencing used blood. The source is a woman in her late teens or twenties with Graves' hyperthyroidism.

This clonotype showed up just a few times. This chain links TRBV10-3 with TRBJ1-1, with 7 bases lining up with TRBD1. The CDR3 extends over 13 amino acids. With V trimmed by 10 bases and J by 0 bases, 5 bases remained unmatched. Germline lookup yields CDR1 ENHRY and CDR2 SYGVKD. The chain's CDR3 is CATATGVNTEAFF. CDR3 coding DNA: TGTGCCACTGCAACAGGGGTGAACACTGAAGCTTTCTTT.

This clonotype has a count of ten or more. This chain connects TRBV20-1 to TRBJ1-1, with TRBD1 as a possible D gene (5 bases). Between the trimmed V and J ends, which lost 0 bases and 4 bases, there was a span of 9 bases. The CDR3 length is 13 residues. Germline V lookup: CDR1 DFQATT, CDR2 SNEGSKA (reference sequence). This CDR3 reads CSARDFGATEAFF. CDR3 DNA sequence: TGCAGTGCTAGAGATTTCGGGGCCACTGAAGCTTTCTTT.